Listed below are T cell receptor beta chains from one sample, sequenced in a study of blood T cell repertoires in COVID-19. TCRdb's copy holds only in-frame clones and misses some; the assay was immunoSEQ multiplex PCR. The sample holds 40,000 to 45,000 clones; 92% are singletons and the top ten take about 12%. The specimen was peripheral blood. Every receptor here comes from a human donor in a cohort sampled during active COVID-19. Each CDR3 is given with its conserved first and last residue.

cdr3_aa | j_call | v_call
CAHQSFGWGQGHYGYTF | TRBJ1-2 | TRBV28
CASSRIGTTNEKLFF | TRBJ1-4 | TRBV7-9
CASNQGASHPDTQYF | TRBJ2-3 | TRBV14
CASSKQGMAPLHF | TRBJ1-6 | TRBV28
CASSHATGDRYGYTF | TRBJ1-2 | TRBV4-1
CASSSSDRGRFKQYF | TRBJ2-7 | TRBV27
CASRGYPDTQYF | TRBJ2-3 | TRBV7-9
CSAGDSRNYGYTF | TRBJ1-2 | TRBV29-1
CASSQRTSGGNTDTQYF | TRBJ2-3 | TRBV4-1
CASSYDRVSPLHF | TRBJ1-6 | TRBV6-5
CASRTRGGNQPQHF | TRBJ1-5 | TRBV6-5
CAWSRIPRQSDHSPLHF | TRBJ1-6 | TRBV30
CASSLLRGDGYTF | TRBJ1-2 | TRBV2
CATSDLGRAWDTEAFF | TRBJ1-1 | TRBV24-1
CASSGWGAYNEQFF | TRBJ2-1 | TRBV5-5
CASSPGQFYGYTF | TRBJ1-2 | TRBV14
CASSQDRGKNTEAFF | TRBJ1-1 | TRBV4-3
CASSLGHTGELFF | TRBJ2-2 | TRBV13
CASSVGPQGYEQYF | TRBJ2-7 | TRBV9
CASSEYLSGAEQYF | TRBJ2-7 | TRBV25-1
CASSFRTVSYEQYF | TRBJ2-7 | TRBV5-1
CAISLRDSVYEQYF | TRBJ2-7 | TRBV10-3
CASSLGQGAEAFF | TRBJ1-1 | TRBV6-2/TRBV6-3
CASSLGSSGSVNNEQFF | TRBJ2-1 | TRBV5-1
CATSRAGGISETQYF | TRBJ2-5 | TRBV15
CASSNRGGYGYTF | TRBJ1-2 | TRBV11-2
CASSLGGPGSQHF | TRBJ1-5 | TRBV7-8
CASSRWTGKGYTF | TRBJ1-2 | TRBV11-2
CASSTQQGALEPQHF | TRBJ1-5 | TRBV7-2
CASSQGVSGGRNEQFF | TRBJ2-1 | TRBV3-1/TRBV3-2
CASMFWPGNPPGELFF | TRBJ2-2 | TRBV5-5
CSARTAGQVGSPLHF | TRBJ1-6 | TRBV29-1
CASSTVGTLGNEQFF | TRBJ2-1 | TRBV6-5
CASSRYGTLWASGRATSYNEQFF | TRBJ2-1 | TRBV14
CASTRGRGLLDYGYTF | TRBJ1-2 | TRBV28
CAISDRGVENTEAFF | TRBJ1-1 | TRBV10-3
CASSVDYSQETQYF | TRBJ2-5 | TRBV9
CASSVGGGGTDTQYF | TRBJ2-3 | TRBV5-4
CASSPGQGLIAYGYGYTF | TRBJ1-2 | TRBV4-3
CASSLVGSSYNEQFF | TRBJ2-1 | TRBV5-1
CASSPTGNQPQHF | TRBJ1-5 | TRBV28